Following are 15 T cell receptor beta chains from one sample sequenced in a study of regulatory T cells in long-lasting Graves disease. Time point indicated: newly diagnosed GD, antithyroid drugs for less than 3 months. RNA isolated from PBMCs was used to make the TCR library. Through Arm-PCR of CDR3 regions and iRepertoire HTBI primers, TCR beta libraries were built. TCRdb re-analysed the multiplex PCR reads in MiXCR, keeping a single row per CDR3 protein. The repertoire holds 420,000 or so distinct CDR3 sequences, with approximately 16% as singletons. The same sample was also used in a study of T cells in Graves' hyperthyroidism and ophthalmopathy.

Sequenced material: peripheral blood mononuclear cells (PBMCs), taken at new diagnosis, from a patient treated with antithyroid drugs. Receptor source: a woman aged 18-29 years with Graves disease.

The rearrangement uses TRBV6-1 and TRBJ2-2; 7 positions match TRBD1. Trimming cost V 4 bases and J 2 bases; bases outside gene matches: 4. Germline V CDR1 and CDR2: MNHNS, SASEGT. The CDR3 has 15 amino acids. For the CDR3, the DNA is TGTGCCAGCAGTGTTAACAGGGGAAACACCGGGGAGCTGTTTTTT. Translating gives CASSVNRGNTGELFF.

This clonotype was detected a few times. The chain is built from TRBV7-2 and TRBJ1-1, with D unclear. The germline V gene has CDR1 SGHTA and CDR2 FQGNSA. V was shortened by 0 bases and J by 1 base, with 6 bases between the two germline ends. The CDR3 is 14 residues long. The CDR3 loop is CASSLALRNTEAFF. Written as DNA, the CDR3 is TGTGCCAGCAGCTTAGCGCTGAGGAACACTGAAGCTTTCTTT.

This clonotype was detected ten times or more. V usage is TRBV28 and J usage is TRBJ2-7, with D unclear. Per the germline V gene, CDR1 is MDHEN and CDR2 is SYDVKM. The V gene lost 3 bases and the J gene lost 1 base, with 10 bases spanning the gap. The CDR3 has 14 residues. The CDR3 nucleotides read TGTGCCAGCAGTTTCCTCTTGAAGTCCTACGAGCAGTACTTC. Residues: CASSFLLKSYEQYF.

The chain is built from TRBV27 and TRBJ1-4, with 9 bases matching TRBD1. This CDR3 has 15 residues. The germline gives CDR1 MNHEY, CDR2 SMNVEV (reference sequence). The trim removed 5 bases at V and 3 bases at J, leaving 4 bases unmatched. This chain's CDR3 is CASSTRTGANEKLFF. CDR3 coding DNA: TGTGCCAGCAGTACCCGGACAGGGGCTAATGAAAAACTGTTTTTT.

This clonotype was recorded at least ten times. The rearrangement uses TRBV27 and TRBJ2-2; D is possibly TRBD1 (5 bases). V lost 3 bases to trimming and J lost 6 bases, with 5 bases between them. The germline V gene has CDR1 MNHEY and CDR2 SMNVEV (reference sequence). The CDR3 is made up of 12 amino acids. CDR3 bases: TGTGCCAGCAGTTTGACAGCCGGGGAGCTGTTTTTT. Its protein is CASSLTAGELFF.

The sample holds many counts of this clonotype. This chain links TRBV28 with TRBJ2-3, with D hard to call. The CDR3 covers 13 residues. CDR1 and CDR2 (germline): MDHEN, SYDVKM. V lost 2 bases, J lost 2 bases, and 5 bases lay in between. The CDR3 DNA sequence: TGTGCCAGCAGTTTAAGGGCCACAGATACGCAGTATTTT. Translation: CASSLRATDTQYF.

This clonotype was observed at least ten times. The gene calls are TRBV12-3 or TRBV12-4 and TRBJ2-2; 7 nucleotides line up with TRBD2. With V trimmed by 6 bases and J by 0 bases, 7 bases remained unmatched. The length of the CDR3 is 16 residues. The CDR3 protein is CASSTAAGANTGELFF. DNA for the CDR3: TGTGCCAGCAGCACGGCGGCGGGAGCGAACACCGGGGAGCTGTTTTTT.

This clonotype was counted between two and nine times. The CDR3 loop is CSGLNNYEQYF. CDR3 DNA: TGCAGCGGACTCAACAATTACGAGCAGTACTTC. J is TRBJ2-7 and V is TRBV20-1, with a weak D call TRBD2 (5 bases). The length of the CDR3 is 11 residues. CDR1 is DFQATT and CDR2 is SNEGSKA in the germline V gene (reference sequence).

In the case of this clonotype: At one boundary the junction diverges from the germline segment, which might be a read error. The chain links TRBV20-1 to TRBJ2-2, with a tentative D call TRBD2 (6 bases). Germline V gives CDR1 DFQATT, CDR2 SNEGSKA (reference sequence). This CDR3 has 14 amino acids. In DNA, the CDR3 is TGCAGTGCTATTGGACATAACGTCCCCGGGGGGCTGTTTTTT. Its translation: CSAIGHNVPGGLFF.

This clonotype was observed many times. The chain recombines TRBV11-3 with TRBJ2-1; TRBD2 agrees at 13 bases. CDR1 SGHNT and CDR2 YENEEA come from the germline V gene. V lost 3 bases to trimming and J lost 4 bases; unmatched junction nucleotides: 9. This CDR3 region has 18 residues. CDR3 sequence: CASSFLTSGRVNYNEQFF. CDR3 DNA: TGTGCCAGCAGCTTCCTAACTAGCGGGAGGGTTAATTACAATGAGCAGTTCTTC.

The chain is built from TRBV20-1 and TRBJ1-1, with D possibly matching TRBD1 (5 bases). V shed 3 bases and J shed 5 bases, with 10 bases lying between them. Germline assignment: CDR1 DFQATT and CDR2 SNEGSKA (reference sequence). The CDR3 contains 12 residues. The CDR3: CSASGAGTEAFF. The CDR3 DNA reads TGCAGTGCTAGTGGGGCAGGTACTGAAGCTTTCTTT.

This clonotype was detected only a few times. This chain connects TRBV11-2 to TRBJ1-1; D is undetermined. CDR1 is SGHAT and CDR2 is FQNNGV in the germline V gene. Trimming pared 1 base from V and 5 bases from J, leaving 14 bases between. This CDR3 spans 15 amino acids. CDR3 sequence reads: CASSLVPGKLTEAFF. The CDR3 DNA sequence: TGTGCCAGCAGCTTAGTCCCCGGGAAGTTGACTGAAGCTTTCTTT.

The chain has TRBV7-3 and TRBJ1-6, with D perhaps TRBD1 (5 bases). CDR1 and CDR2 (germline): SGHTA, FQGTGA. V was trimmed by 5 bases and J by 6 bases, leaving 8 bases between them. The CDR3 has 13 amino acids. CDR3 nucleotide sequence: TGTGCCAGCAGCCATGACAGTAATTCACCCCTCCACTTT. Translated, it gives CASSHDSNSPLHF.

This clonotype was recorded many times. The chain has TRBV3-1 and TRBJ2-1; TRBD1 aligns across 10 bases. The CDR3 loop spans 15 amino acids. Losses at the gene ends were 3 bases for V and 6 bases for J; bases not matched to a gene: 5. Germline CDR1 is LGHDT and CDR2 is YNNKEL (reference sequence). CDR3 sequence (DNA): TGTGCCAGCAGCCAGGCCTGGGACAGGGGCAATGAGCAGTTCTTC. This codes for CASSQAWDRGNEQFF.

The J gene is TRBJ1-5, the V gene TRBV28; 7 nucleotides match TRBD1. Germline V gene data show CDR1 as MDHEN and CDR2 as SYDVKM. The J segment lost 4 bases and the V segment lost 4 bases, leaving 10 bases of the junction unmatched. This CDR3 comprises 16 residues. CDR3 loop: CASSSRPTGVNQPQHF. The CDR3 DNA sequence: TGTGCCAGCAGTTCCCGACCTACAGGGGTAAATCAGCCCCAGCATTTT.